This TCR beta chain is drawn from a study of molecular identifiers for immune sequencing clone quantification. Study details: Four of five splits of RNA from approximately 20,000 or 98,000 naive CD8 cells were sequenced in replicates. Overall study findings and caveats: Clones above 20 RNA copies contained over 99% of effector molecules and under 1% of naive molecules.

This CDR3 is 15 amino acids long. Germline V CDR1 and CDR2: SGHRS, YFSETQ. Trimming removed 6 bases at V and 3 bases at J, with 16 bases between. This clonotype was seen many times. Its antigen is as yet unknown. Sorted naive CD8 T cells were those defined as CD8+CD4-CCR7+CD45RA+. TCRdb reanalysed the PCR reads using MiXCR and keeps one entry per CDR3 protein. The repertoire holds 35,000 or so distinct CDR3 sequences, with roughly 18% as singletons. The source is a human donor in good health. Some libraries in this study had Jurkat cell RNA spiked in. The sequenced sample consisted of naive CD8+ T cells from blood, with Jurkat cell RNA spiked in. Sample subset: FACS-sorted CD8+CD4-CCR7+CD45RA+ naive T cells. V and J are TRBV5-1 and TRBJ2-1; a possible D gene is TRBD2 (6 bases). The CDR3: CASKDYPVGYNEQFF. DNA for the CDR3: TGCGCCAGCAAGGACTATCCGGTTGGCTACAATGAGCAGTTCTTC. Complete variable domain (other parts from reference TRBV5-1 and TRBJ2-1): KAGVTQTPRYLIKTRGQQVTLSCSPISGHRSVSWYQQTPGQGLQFLFEYFSETQRNKGNFPGRFSGRQFSNSRSEMNVSTLELGDSALYLCASKDYPVGYNEQFFGPGTRLTVL.